This TCR beta chain emerged from a study of T cell responses to AZD1222 COVID-19 vaccine. Across the whole study: Second-dose groups at about 4 or about 12 weeks were pooled. Study-wide findings and caveats: Sampled repertoires all dated from after the peak T cell response. Rises in breadth and depth of Spike-specific TCRs came after two AZD1222 doses.

A note on this clone: Its antigen is not identified.

V gave up 0 bases and J gave up 4 bases, with 13 bases separating them. The CDR3 loop spans 16 amino acids. The germline CDR1 and CDR2 sequences are SGHNT and YYREEE (reference sequence). Profiled with immunoSEQ multiplex PCR; TCRdb holds only in-frame clones, not every one. The repertoire holds about 160,000 clones, with roughly nine tenths as singletons. This receptor was obtained from an adult in good health. This specimen consisted of peripheral blood, obtained on day 0 of AZD1222 vaccination. V gene TRBV5-4 combines with J gene TRBJ2-2; perhaps TRBD1 as D (6 bases). CDR3 in amino acids: CASSLVSRGGTGELFF. Written as DNA, the CDR3 is TGTGCCAGCAGCTTGGTATCGAGAGGGGGCACCGGGGAGCTGTTTTTT. Filled out from reference TRBV5-4 and TRBJ2-2, the complete variable domain reads ETGVTQSPTHLIKTRGQQVTLRCSSQSGHNTVSWYQQALGQGPQFIFQYYREEENGRGNFPPRFSGLQFPNYSSELNVNALELDDSALYLCASSLVSRGGTGELFFGEGSRLTVL.